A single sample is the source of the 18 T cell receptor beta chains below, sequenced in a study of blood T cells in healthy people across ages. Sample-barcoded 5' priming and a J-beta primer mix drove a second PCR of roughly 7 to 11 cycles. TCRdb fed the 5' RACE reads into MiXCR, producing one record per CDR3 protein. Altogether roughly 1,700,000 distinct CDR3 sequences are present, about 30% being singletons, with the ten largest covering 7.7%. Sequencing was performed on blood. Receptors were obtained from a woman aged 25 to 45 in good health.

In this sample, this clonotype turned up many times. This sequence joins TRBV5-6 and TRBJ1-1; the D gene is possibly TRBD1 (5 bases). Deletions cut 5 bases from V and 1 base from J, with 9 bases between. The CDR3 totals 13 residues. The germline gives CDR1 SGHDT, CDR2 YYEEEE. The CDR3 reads CASRLTGNTEAFF. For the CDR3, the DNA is TGTGCCAGCAGGCTTACAGGGAACACTGAAGCTTTCTTT.

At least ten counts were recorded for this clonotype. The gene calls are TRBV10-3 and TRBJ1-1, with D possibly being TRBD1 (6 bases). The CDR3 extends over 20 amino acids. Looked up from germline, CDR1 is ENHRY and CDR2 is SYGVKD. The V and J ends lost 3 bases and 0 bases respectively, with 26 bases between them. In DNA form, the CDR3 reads TGTGCCATCAGTGACATAACGAGACAGGACTCATCTCACATGAACACTGAAGCTTTCTTT. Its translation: CAISDITRQDSSHMNTEAFF.

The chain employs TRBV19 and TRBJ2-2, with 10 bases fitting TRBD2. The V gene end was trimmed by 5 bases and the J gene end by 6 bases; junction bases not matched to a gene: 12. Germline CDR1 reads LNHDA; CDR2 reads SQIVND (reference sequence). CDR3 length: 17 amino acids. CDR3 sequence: CASSPVEAGGPAGELFF. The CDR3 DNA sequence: TGTGCCAGTAGTCCCGTCGAAGCGGGGGGGCCGGCCGGGGAGCTGTTTTTT.

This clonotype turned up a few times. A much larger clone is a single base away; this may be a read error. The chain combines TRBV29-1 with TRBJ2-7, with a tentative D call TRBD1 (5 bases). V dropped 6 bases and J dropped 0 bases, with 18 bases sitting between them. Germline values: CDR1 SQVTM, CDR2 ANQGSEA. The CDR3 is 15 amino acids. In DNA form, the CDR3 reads TGCAGCGTGGCAGGGTGGGGCCGACTCTCCTACGAGCAGTACTTC. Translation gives CSVAGWGRLSYEQYF.

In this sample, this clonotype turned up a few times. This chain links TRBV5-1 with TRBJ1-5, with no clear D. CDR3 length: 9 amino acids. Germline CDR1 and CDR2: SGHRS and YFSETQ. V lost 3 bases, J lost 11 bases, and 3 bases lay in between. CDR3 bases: TGCGCCAGCAGCTCTGCCCAGCATTTT. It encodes CASSSAQHF.

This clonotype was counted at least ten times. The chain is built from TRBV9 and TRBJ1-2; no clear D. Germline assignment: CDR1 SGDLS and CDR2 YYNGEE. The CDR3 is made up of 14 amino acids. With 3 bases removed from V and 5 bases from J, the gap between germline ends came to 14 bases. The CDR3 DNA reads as TGTGCCAGCAGCGGATCCGGGCCCAAATATGGCTACACCTTC. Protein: CASSGSGPKYGYTF.

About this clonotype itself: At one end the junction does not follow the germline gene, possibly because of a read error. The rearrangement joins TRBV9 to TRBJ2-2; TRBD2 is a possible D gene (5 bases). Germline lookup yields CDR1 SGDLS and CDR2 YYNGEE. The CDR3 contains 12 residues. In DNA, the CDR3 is TGTGCCAGCACCCGGAACACCGGGGAGCGGTTTTTT. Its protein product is CASTRNTGERFF.

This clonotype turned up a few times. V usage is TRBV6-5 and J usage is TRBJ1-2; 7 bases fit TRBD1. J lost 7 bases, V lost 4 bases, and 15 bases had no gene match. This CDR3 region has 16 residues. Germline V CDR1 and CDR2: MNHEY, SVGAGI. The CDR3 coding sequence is TGTGCCAGCAGTTCCGACTCGGGACAGTTCTCAGGTGGCTACACCTTC. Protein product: CASSSDSGQFSGGYTF.

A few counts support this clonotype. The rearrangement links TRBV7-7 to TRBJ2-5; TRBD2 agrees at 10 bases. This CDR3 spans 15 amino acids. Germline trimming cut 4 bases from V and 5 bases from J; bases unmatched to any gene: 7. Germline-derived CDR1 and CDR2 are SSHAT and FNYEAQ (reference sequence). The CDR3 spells CASSSQLAGRETQYF. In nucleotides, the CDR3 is TGTGCCAGCAGCTCCCAACTAGCGGGGCGGGAGACCCAGTACTTC.

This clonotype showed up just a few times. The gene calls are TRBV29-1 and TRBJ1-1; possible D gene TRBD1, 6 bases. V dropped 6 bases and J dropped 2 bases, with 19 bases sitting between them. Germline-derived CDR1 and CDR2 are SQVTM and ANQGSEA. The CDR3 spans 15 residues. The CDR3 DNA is TGCAGCGTCTTATTTGGACAGCCATCCAACACTGAAGCTTTCTTT. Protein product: CSVLFGQPSNTEAFF.

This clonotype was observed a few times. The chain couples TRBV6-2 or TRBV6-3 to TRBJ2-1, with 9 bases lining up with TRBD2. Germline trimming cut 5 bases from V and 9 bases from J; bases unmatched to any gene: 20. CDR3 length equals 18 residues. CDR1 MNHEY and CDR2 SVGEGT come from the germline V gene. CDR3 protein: CASSPGTGGRAFDTEQFF. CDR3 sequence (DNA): TGTGCCAGCAGTCCCGGGACTGGCGGGAGGGCCTTCGATACTGAGCAGTTCTTC.

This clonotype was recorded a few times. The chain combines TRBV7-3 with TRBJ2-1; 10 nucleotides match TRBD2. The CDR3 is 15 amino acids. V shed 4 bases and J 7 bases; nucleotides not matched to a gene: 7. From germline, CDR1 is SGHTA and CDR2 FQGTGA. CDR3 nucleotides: TGTGCCAGCAGCTCGGGACTAGCGTTTGGTAATGAGCAGTTCTTC. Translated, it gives CASSSGLAFGNEQFF.

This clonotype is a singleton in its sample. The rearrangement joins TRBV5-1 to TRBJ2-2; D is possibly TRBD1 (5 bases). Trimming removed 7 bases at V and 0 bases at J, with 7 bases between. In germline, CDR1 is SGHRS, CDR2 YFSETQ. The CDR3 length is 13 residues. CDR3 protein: CASGASNTGELFF. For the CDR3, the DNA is TGCGCCAGCGGGGCTTCGAACACCGGGGAGCTGTTTTTT.

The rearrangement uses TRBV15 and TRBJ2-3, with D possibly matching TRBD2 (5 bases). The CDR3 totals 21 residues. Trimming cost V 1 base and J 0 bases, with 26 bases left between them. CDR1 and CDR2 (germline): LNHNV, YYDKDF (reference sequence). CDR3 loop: CATSRGTNRLAGLTSTDTQYF. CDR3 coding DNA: TGTGCCACCAGCAGAGGTACGAATCGATTGGCGGGTCTTACTAGCACAGATACGCAGTATTTT.

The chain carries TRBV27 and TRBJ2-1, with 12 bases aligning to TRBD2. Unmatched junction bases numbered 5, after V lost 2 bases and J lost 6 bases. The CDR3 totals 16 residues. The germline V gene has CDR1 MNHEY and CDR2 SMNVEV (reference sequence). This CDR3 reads CASSLMASGGVNEQFF. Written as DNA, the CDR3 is TGTGCCAGCAGTTTAATGGCTAGCGGGGGGGTCAATGAGCAGTTCTTC.

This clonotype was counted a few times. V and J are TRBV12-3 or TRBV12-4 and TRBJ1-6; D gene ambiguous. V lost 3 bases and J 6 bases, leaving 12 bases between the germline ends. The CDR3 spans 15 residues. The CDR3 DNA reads TGTGCCAGCAGTTTCGGGGTAGGCGGTAATTCACCCCTCCACTTT. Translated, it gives CASSFGVGGNSPLHF.

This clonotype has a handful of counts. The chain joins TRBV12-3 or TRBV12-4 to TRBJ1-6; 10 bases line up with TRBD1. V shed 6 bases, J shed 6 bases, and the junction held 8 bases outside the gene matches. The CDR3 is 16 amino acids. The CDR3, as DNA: TGTGCCAGCAGAAGACAGGGGGCGTCCATTAATTCACCCCTCCACTTT. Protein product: CASRRQGASINSPLHF.

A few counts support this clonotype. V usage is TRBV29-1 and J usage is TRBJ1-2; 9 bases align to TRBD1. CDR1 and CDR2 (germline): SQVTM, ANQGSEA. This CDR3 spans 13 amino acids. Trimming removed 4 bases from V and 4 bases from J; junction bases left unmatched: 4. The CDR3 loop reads CSVGGDRAYGYTF. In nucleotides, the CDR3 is TGCAGCGTTGGGGGGGACAGGGCCTATGGCTACACCTTC.